This TCR beta chain was profiled in a study of blood T cell repertoires in COVID-19. For the study at large: Nucleic acid was either cDNA or gDNA, and it came from T cells, B-cell-depleted T cells, or PBMCs.

This table comes from immunoSEQ multiplex PCR, and its TCRdb copy is limited to in-frame clones, with some not included. The sample shows approximately 100,000 clones, 85% to 90% of them seen only once. The germline V gene encodes CDR1 SGHTA and CDR2 FQGNSA. The CDR3 covers 15 residues. V lost 0 bases and J 1 base, leaving 9 bases between the germline ends. This receptor was taken from a woman aged 80 or older with active COVID-19. Source material: peripheral blood. The chain is built from TRBV7-2 and TRBJ2-5; TRBD2 might be the D (6 bases). The CDR3 is CASSLAGTSQETQYF. DNA of the CDR3: TGTGCCAGCAGCTTAGCTGGGACTTCCCAAGAGACCCAGTACTTC.